This T cell receptor beta chain was sequenced in a study of neurological immune-mediated disorders. The table lists this clonotype with many counts. 5'RACE employing 10-nucleotide random UMIs yielded the cDNA. TCRdb re-called the 5' RACE reads with MiXCR, one entry per CDR3 protein. The table has roughly 76,000 distinct CDR3 sequences, over 12% seen once; the top ten hold about 7%. The V gene lost 0 bases and the J gene lost 0 bases, with 15 bases spanning the gap. The CDR3 runs 16 residues. The germline V gene encodes CDR1 DFQATT and CDR2 SNEGSKA (reference sequence). 2 million PBMCs stored at -80 C were the source of the unsorted libraries.

Sequenced: PBMCs. The sequence came from a woman aged 50 to 65 in good health. This chain links TRBV20-1 with TRBJ2-7; TRBD1 or TRBD2 may be the D gene (5 bases each). Here the CDR3 reads CSARDDPGQSSYEQYF. The DNA of the CDR3 is TGCAGTGCTAGAGATGACCCGGGGCAGAGCTCCTACGAGCAGTACTTC.